Listed below are T cell receptor beta chains from one sample, sequenced in a study of cytomegalovirus exposure and HLA in healthy donors. The method was immunoSEQ multiplex PCR; TCRdb's version includes in-frame clones alone and lacks a portion of them. Seen here are 150,000 or so clones, approximately 74% observed once, and the top ten hold 7.3%. Sequences were obtained from PBMCs. The receptors come from a male donor in good health and CMV-seronegative. Both conserved end residues are part of each CDR3. The order of the fields is D gene, V gene, clone size, J gene, CDR3 protein, CDR3 DNA. D genes are given only for firm matches. The listing skips clone size in some rows; elsewhere it reads once, few, many or a size class.

TRBD2	TRBV6-6	.	TRBJ2-3	CASGHGARGGKDTQYF	TGTGCCAGCGGTCACGGGGCACGGGGGGGGAAAGATACGCAGTATTTT
TRBD2	TRBV6-1	.	TRBJ2-3	CASSEYGGTDTQYF	TGTGCCAGCAGTGAATACGGGGGGACAGATACGCAGTATTTT
TRBD1	TRBV10-2	once	TRBJ2-5	CASRGQGSQETQYF	TGCGCCAGCAGGGGACAGGGGTCGCAAGAGACCCAGTACTTC
TRBD2	TRBV29-1	.	TRBJ2-5	CSAMGLARTQYF	TGCAGCGCCATGGGACTAGCGCGAACCCAGTACTTC
TRBD1	TRBV27	few	TRBJ1-1	CASSAHRGRVTEAFF	TGTGCCAGCAGCGCCCACAGGGGGCGCGTAACTGAAGCTTTCTTT
TRBD1	TRBV28	few	TRBJ1-3	CAGRGLAGNTIYF	TGTGCCGGCAGGGGGCTCGCTGGAAACACCATATATTTT
.	TRBV15	once	TRBJ2-5	CATSREGLQETQYF	TGTGCCACCAGCAGGGAGGGCCTCCAAGAGACCCAGTACTTC
TRBD1	TRBV7-9	.	TRBJ1-4	CASSPQQGVWEKLFF	TGTGCCAGCAGCCCACAACAGGGGGTCTGGGAAAAACTGTTTTTT
TRBD1	TRBV7-8	few	TRBJ1-2	CASSLGQGEYGYTF	TGTGCCAGCAGCTTAGGACAGGGCGAGTATGGCTACACCTTC
TRBD2	TRBV29-1	.	TRBJ2-2	CSVLTSGIEELFF	TGCAGCGTTTTAACTAGCGGGATAGAGGAGCTGTTTTTT
.	TRBV19	.	TRBJ1-4	CASSLQGQRGKLFF	TGTGCCAGTAGTCTACAGGGCCAACGGGGAAAACTGTTTTTT
TRBD2	TRBV10-3	.	TRBJ2-7	CAISPRLDRSGSSYEQYF	TGTGCCATCAGTCCCCGTCTGGATCGGAGCGGGAGCTCCTACGAGCAGTACTTC
.	TRBV2	few	TRBJ1-1	CASSLNPGVPAFF	TGTGCCAGCAGTTTAAACCCGGGAGTCCCGGCTTTCTTT
TRBD1	TRBV2	.	TRBJ2-2	CASSGHRGVTGELFF	TGTGCCAGCAGTGGACACAGGGGTGTAACCGGGGAGCTGTTTTTT
.	TRBV7-2	.	TRBJ2-7	CASSFSPYEQYF	TGTGCCAGCAGCTTTAGCCCGTACGAGCAGTACTTC
TRBD1	TRBV30	.	TRBJ2-1	CAWDPGQGYNEQFF	TGTGCCTGGGACCCGGGACAGGGCTACAATGAGCAGTTCTTC
TRBD2	TRBV7-2	.	TRBJ2-7	CASSLELAGSYEQYF	TGTGCCAGCAGCTTAGAACTAGCGGGGAGCTACGAGCAGTACTTC
.	TRBV2	.	TRBJ1-2	CASNIERQHYGYTF	TGTGCCAGCAATATAGAACGACAGCACTATGGCTACACCTTC
.	TRBV20-1	.	TRBJ2-3	CSASLGGSQYF	TGCAGTGCTAGTCTAGGCGGTTCGCAGTATTTT
TRBD2	TRBV9	.	TRBJ2-2	CASSPGLAGRAGGELFF	TGTGCCAGCAGCCCGGGACTAGCGGGGAGAGCCGGCGGGGAGCTGTTTTTT
.	TRBV19	.	TRBJ1-5	CASSISLSQPQHF	TGTGCCAGTAGTATATCTTTGTCTCAGCCCCAGCATTTT
.	TRBV28	.	TRBJ1-4	CASGSWGDEKLFF	TGTGCCAGCGGGAGTTGGGGGGATGAAAAACTGTTTTTT
.	TRBV5-6	once	TRBJ1-6	CASSLQAGASSYNSPLHF	TGTGCCAGCAGCTTGCAGGCAGGGGCCAGCTCCTATAATTCACCCCTCCACTTT
TRBD1	TRBV4-2	.	TRBJ1-5	CASSQVAGGNQPQHF	TGTGCCAGCAGCCAGGTGGCAGGGGGAAATCAGCCCCAGCATTTT
TRBD2	TRBV6-1	.	TRBJ2-3	CASSDGGLAGTDTQYF	TGTGCCAGCAGTGACGGGGGACTAGCGGGCACAGATACGCAGTATTTT
.	TRBV9	once	TRBJ2-5	CASSPYPEGTQYF	TGTGCCAGCAGCCCGTACCCGGAGGGGACCCAGTACTTC
.	TRBV7-2	.	TRBJ2-4	CASSPDRLLAKNIQYF	TGTGCCAGCAGCCCCGACAGATTATTAGCCAAAAACATTCAGTACTTC
.	TRBV9	.	TRBJ2-7	CASSHGNRSTYEQYF	TGTGCCAGCAGCCATGGAAACAGGTCCACCTACGAGCAGTACTTC
TRBD1	TRBV4-1	.	TRBJ2-7	CASSQDGPDRGDNEQYF	TGCGCCAGCAGCCAAGATGGGCCGGACAGGGGAGACAACGAGCAGTACTTC
TRBD2	TRBV7-9	.	TRBJ2-7	CASSLSRDYVSSYEQYF	TGTGCCAGCAGCTTAAGTCGGGACTATGTTTCCTCCTACGAGCAGTACTTC
.	TRBV28	.	TRBJ2-7	CASSLVGGSYEQYF	TGTGCCAGCAGTTTAGTTGGCGGCTCCTACGAGCAGTACTTC
TRBD2	TRBV9	few	TRBJ2-3	CASSTGLAGGGTDTQYF	TGTGCCAGCAGCACCGGACTAGCGGGGGGAGGCACAGATACGCAGTATTTT
.	TRBV27	.	TRBJ2-5	CASSLRIQETQYF	TGTGCCAGCAGTCTACGCATCCAAGAGACCCAGTACTTC
.	TRBV14	.	TRBJ2-7	CASSQGSQSSSYEQYF	TGTGCCAGCAGCCAAGGTTCGCAGTCTTCGTCCTACGAGCAGTACTTC
.	TRBV5-5	.	TRBJ2-2	CASSFGGTNTGELFF	TGTGCCAGCAGCTTCGGCGGAACTAACACCGGGGAGCTGTTTTTT
.	TRBV14	.	TRBJ1-2	CASSQGRNYGYTF	TGTGCCAGCAGCCAAGGCAGGAACTATGGCTACACCTTC
TRBD1	TRBV10-3	.	TRBJ1-5	CAIKADRGSNQPQHF	TGTGCCATCAAGGCGGACAGGGGGAGCAATCAGCCCCAGCATTTT
TRBD2	TRBV7-3	.	TRBJ2-7	CASSPPLAGVGWFPYEQYF	TGTGCCAGCAGCCCCCCTCTGGCGGGGGTTGGTTGGTTTCCCTACGAGCAGTACTTC
.	TRBV28	few	TRBJ1-1	CASRSTTEAFF	TGTGCCAGCAGGAGTACGACTGAAGCTTTCTTT
.	TRBV28	.	TRBJ2-5	CVSSPPGGRETQYF	TGTGTCAGCAGTCCACCCGGCGGCCGGGAGACCCAGTACTTC
TRBD1	TRBV23-1	.	TRBJ2-7	CASRPNRGNFYEQYF	TGCGCCAGCAGACCGAACAGGGGGAATTTTTACGAGCAGTACTTC
TRBD2	TRBV6-6	.	TRBJ2-7	CASIGGLAGVEQYF	TGTGCCAGCATTGGGGGACTAGCGGGAGTGGAGCAGTACTTC
TRBD2	TRBV6-5	.	TRBJ2-1	CASSYSGLAGNNEQFF	TGTGCCAGCAGTTACTCGGGACTAGCGGGCAACAATGAGCAGTTCTTC
.	TRBV7-2	few	TRBJ2-3	CASSLQREATDTQYF	TGTGCCAGCAGCTTACAAAGGGAGGCCACAGATACGCAGTATTTT
TRBD2	TRBV7-8	few	TRBJ2-1	CASSLAAGVSYNEQFF	TGTGCCAGCAGCTTAGCAGCGGGAGTCTCCTACAATGAGCAGTTCTTC
.	TRBV19	.	TRBJ2-5	CASSPQGRSLGGTQYF	TGTGCCAGTAGTCCCCAGGGTCGGTCTCTGGGTGGGACCCAGTACTTC
.	TRBV27	few	TRBJ2-3	CASTVHGGTPDTQYF	TGTGCCAGCACGGTTCACGGGGGAACGCCAGATACGCAGTATTTT
TRBD2	TRBV13	once	TRBJ2-7	CASSLRLAGYEQYF	TGTGCCAGCAGCTTACGGCTAGCGGGCTACGAGCAGTACTTC
.	TRBV19	few	TRBJ1-2	CASTLLKDSFYGYTF	TGTGCCAGTACCTTACTGAAGGACAGTTTTTATGGCTACACCTTC
TRBD1	TRBV7-6	.	TRBJ2-3	CASSQGQGSTDTQYF	TGTGCCAGCAGCCAGGGACAGGGGAGCACAGATACGCAGTATTTT
.	TRBV5-1	.	TRBJ1-4	CASREGLTNEKLFF	TGCGCCAGCAGGGAGGGGTTGACTAATGAAAAACTGTTTTTT